The 30 T cell receptor beta chains listed next were all sequenced from one sample in a study of T cells in localized non-small cell lung cancer. The table came from immunoSEQ multiplex PCR; TCRdb's copy has only in-frame clones and leaves some out. Here the sample spans nearly 25,000 clones, more than 85% being singletons. The sequencing used peripheral blood, collected before any cancer treatment. These receptors were obtained from a woman aged 40-70 years with stage I lung adenocarcinoma.

This clone was seen just once. The V gene is TRBV2, the J gene TRBJ2-2, with D possibly matching TRBD2 (7 bases). There are 13 residues in the CDR3. Germline V gene sequence: CDR1 SNHLY, CDR2 FYNNEI. Trimming took off 7 bases at V and 8 bases at J, with 14 bases between the two ends. The CDR3 region has the DNA TGTGCCAGCAAAGGGGGGGAAGTAGGGGAGCTGTTTTTT. Translated, it gives CASKGGEVGELFF. Based on the CDR3 plus reference TRBV2 and TRBJ2-2, the full variable domain is EPEVTQTPSHQVTQMGQEVILRCVPISNHLYFYWYRQILGQKVEFLVSFYNNEISEKSEIFDDQFSVERPDGSNFTLKIRSTKLEDSAMYFCASKGGEVGELFFGEGSRLTVL.

The rearrangement uses TRBV27 and TRBJ2-1, with no clear D. The CDR3 covers 13 residues. Germline loops: CDR1 MNHEY, CDR2 SMNVEV (reference sequence). Trimming removed 1 base at V and 7 bases at J, with 8 bases between. The CDR3 coding sequence is TGTGCCAGCAGTTTATGGTGGGGTAATGAGCAGTTCTTC. Translation gives CASSLWWGNEQFF.

The sample holds one count of this clone. The J gene is TRBJ2-4, the V gene TRBV5-1, with 7 bases fitting TRBD2. The J segment lost 2 bases and the V segment lost 3 bases, leaving 5 bases of the junction unmatched. The CDR3 runs to 15 residues. From germline, CDR1 is SGHRS and CDR2 YFSETQ. This CDR3 is CASSWGAGPKNIQYF. The CDR3 DNA reads as TGCGCCAGCAGCTGGGGAGCGGGACCCAAAAACATTCAGTACTTC.

This chain links TRBV7-2 with TRBJ1-4; TRBD1 matches 9 bases. The CDR3 contains 14 residues. V shed 1 base, J shed 7 bases, and the junction held 1 base outside the gene matches. The germline CDR1 and CDR2 sequences are SGHTA and FQGNSA. This CDR3 is CASSLGDRVEKLFF. CDR3 DNA sequence: TGTGCCAGCAGCTTAGGGGACAGGGTTGAAAAACTGTTTTTT.

The CDR3: CASSVDPTVPKNIQYF. CDR3 nucleotide sequence: TGTGCCAGCAGCGTAGACCCGACGGTACCCAAAAACATTCAGTACTTC. The chain links TRBV9 to TRBJ2-4; D is ambiguous. Germline assignment: CDR1 SGDLS and CDR2 YYNGEE. Between the trimmed V and J ends, which lost 0 bases and 2 bases, there was a span of 12 bases. The CDR3 has 16 residues.

CDR3 protein: CASTPTGARYGYTF. Here the CDR3 DNA reads TGTGCCAGCACTCCGACAGGGGCAAGATATGGCTACACCTTC. V usage is TRBV2 and J usage is TRBJ1-2; 8 nucleotides align to TRBD1. V was clipped by 7 bases and J by 5 bases; unmatched bases: 9. Germline CDR1 and CDR2: SNHLY and FYNNEI. There are 14 residues in the CDR3.

The J gene is TRBJ1-4, the V gene TRBV9, with D perhaps matching TRBD1 (5 bases). The CDR3 runs to 16 residues. Between the trimmed V and J ends, which lost 2 bases and 4 bases, there was a span of 15 bases. The germline V gene encodes CDR1 SGDLS and CDR2 YYNGEE. In nucleotides, the CDR3 is TGTGCCAGCAGCGTTAGGGACGGGACGGGTAATGAAAAACTGTTTTTT. Protein product: CASSVRDGTGNEKLFF.

V usage is TRBV28 and J usage is TRBJ2-1, with D unclear. The CDR3 runs 14 residues. The V gene lost 3 bases and the J gene lost 1 base, with 7 bases spanning the gap. CDR1 and CDR2 (germline): MDHEN, SYDVKM. This CDR3 is CASSFVRSYNEQFF. CDR3 nucleotides: TGTGCCAGCAGTTTTGTTCGATCCTACAATGAGCAGTTCTTC.

This chain links TRBV9 with TRBJ2-7; D is uncertain. V was trimmed by 1 base and J by 2 bases, leaving 1 base between them. The CDR3 is made up of 11 amino acids. The germline CDR1 and CDR2 sequences are SGDLS and YYNGEE. CDR3 coding DNA: TGTGCCAGCAGCGTAACCTACGAGCAGTACTTC. Its translation: CASSVTYEQYF.

The genes are TRBV2 and TRBJ1-4, with D hard to call. Germline V gene data show CDR1 as SNHLY and CDR2 as FYNNEI. The CDR3 has 15 residues. V was shortened by 5 bases and J by 3 bases, with 13 bases between the two germline ends. The DNA of the CDR3 is TGTGCCAGCAGTCCCGATGGATTGTCTAATGAAAAACTGTTTTTT. Protein sequence: CASSPDGLSNEKLFF.

This chain links TRBV29-1 with TRBJ1-2; 10 positions match TRBD1. V lost 0 bases, J lost 7 bases, and 5 bases stayed unmatched. CDR1 and CDR2 (germline): SQVTM, ANQGSEA. This CDR3 is 14 amino acids long. This CDR3 reads CSVEEGTGDSGYTF. In DNA form, the CDR3 reads TGCAGCGTTGAAGAGGGGACAGGGGATAGTGGCTACACCTTC. Full variable domain (missing parts from reference TRBV29-1 and TRBJ1-2): SAVISQKPSRDICQRGTSLTIQCQVDSQVTMMFWYRQQPGQSLTLIATANQGSEATYESGFVIDKFPISRPNLTFSTLTVSNMSPEDSSIYLCSVEEGTGDSGYTFGSGTRLTVV.

This chain connects TRBV19 to TRBJ2-5; 7 bases line up with TRBD1. In germline, CDR1 is LNHDA, CDR2 SQIVND (reference sequence). The length of the CDR3 is 16 residues. With V trimmed by 6 bases and J by 5 bases, 15 bases remained unmatched. Written as DNA, the CDR3 is TGTGCCAGTAGCCACCTTGCAGTGACAGGGACGGAGACCCAGTACTTC. Residues: CASSHLAVTGTETQYF.

The chain employs TRBV7-9 and TRBJ2-3, with D tentatively TRBD2 (6 bases). Germline V gene lookup returns CDR1 SEHNR and CDR2 FQNEAQ (reference sequence). V shed 1 base and J shed 6 bases, with 11 bases lying between them. The CDR3 length is 14 residues. The CDR3 DNA reads TGTGCCAGCAGCTTAGTACTAGCCGGGGATACGCAGTATTTT. Its protein product is CASSLVLAGDTQYF.

The CDR3 nucleotides are TGTGCCAGCAGTCTTGAACTAGCGGGAGGGCGGGTCACCCAGTTCTTC. It specifies CASSLELAGGRVTQFF. The chain joins TRBV7-2 to TRBJ2-1; 13 nucleotides match TRBD2. CDR3 size: 16 residues. Per germline, CDR1 SGHTA and CDR2 FQGNSA. V shed 6 bases and J 13 bases; nucleotides not matched to a gene: 15.

The chain uses TRBV19 and TRBJ1-1, with D possibly being TRBD1 (5 bases). Germline CDR1 and CDR2: LNHDA and SQIVND (reference sequence). This CDR3 contains 12 residues. V was trimmed by 3 bases and J by 12 bases, leaving 14 bases between them. The CDR3 DNA sequence: TGTGCCAGTAGTATCCGGCAGGGAGAGACTTTCTTT. Translating gives CASSIRQGETFF.

The gene calls are TRBV9 and TRBJ1-2; D is undetermined. CDR1 is SGDLS, CDR2 YYNGEE, per germline. Between the trimmed V and J ends, which lost 3 bases and 8 bases, there was a span of 17 bases. This CDR3 has 14 residues. The CDR3 nucleotides read TGTGCCAGCAGCGGCGGACTTCCACCCGTCGGCTACACCTTC. Residues: CASSGGLPPVGYTF. Supplemented by reference TRBV9 and TRBJ1-2, the full variable domain reads DSGVTQTPKHLITATGQRVTLRCSPRSGDLSVYWYQQSLDQGLQFLIQYYNGEERAKGNILERFSAQQFPDLHSELNLSSLELGDSALYFCASSGGLPPVGYTFGSGTRLTVV.

The chain combines TRBV7-2 with TRBJ2-1; no clear D gene. The CDR3 has 11 residues. Germline assignment: CDR1 SGHTA and CDR2 FQGNSA. V lost 3 bases and J 7 bases, leaving 4 bases between the germline ends. The CDR3, as DNA: TGTGCCAGCAGCTTCTTAAATGAGCAGTTCTTC. Encoded protein: CASSFLNEQFF.

The chain joins TRBV4-1 to TRBJ2-1, with TRBD2 as a possible D gene (6 bases). The CDR3 spans 18 residues. Germline values: CDR1 MGHRA, CDR2 YSYEKL. V was shortened by 3 bases and J by 3 bases, with 21 bases between the two germline ends. The CDR3: CASSQGGRGRTLYNEQFF. The CDR3 coding sequence is TGCGCCAGCAGCCAGGGGGGTCGAGGTAGGACCCTCTACAATGAGCAGTTCTTC.

J is TRBJ2-2 and V is TRBV7-2, with D unclear. Looked up from germline, CDR1 is SGHTA and CDR2 is FQGNSA. Trimming took off 2 bases at V and 5 bases at J, with 6 bases between the two ends. The CDR3 contains 13 residues. The CDR3 nucleotides read TGTGCCAGCAGCTTATCTTCTACCGGGGAGCTGTTTTTT. Its translation: CASSLSSTGELFF.

The chain uses TRBV7-6 and TRBJ1-1; TRBD1 is a possible D gene (5 bases). The V gene's germline CDR1 is SGHVS and CDR2 FNYEAQ. Between the trimmed V and J ends, which lost 5 bases and 4 bases, there was a span of 20 bases. The CDR3 loop spans 16 amino acids. CDR3 nucleotides: TGTGCCAGCAGCCAGAGGACACCCGGTGTAACCACTGAAGCTTTCTTT. Amino acid sequence: CASSQRTPGVTTEAFF.

The chain carries TRBV18 and TRBJ2-2; D unclear. This CDR3 has 16 amino acids. The ends were cut back, 0 bases at V and 5 bases at J, with 13 bases in the middle. CDR1 and CDR2 from the germline V gene are KGHSH and LQKENI. The CDR3 spells CASSPPEYGGTGELFF. CDR3 sequence (DNA): TGTGCCAGCTCACCACCGGAATACGGTGGGACCGGGGAGCTGTTTTTT.

The V gene is TRBV15, the J gene TRBJ2-7, with D hard to call. The length of the CDR3 is 17 residues. V was cut by 0 bases and J by 4 bases, with 19 bases left in between. Looked up from germline, CDR1 is LNHNV and CDR2 is YYDKDF (reference sequence). DNA for the CDR3: TGTGCCACCAGCAGAGATCTGGTGGCTCGAGAGGCTTACGAGCAGTACTTC. Amino acid sequence: CATSRDLVAREAYEQYF.

The V call is TRBV6-6, the J call TRBJ1-5, with D unresolved. The V gene lost 6 bases and the J gene lost 0 bases, with 12 bases spanning the gap. The germline V gene has CDR1 MNHNY and CDR2 SVGAGI (reference sequence). The CDR3 has 15 amino acids. CDR3 nucleotides: TGTGCCAGCAGATTTACAGCAGATAGCAATCAGCCCCAGCATTTT. It encodes CASRFTADSNQPQHF.

The CDR3 bases are TGCGCCAGCAGCCCAGGATCTACAGGGTATGGGGCCAACGTCCTGACTTTC. This encodes CASSPGSTGYGANVLTF. The chain has TRBV5-1 and TRBJ2-6; possibly TRBD1 for D (6 bases). V lost 4 bases, J lost 3 bases, and 17 bases lay in between. This CDR3 has 17 amino acids. Per germline, CDR1 SGHRS and CDR2 YFSETQ.

The chain uses TRBV28 and TRBJ1-2; TRBD1 agrees at 9 bases. The germline V gene encodes CDR1 MDHEN and CDR2 SYDVKM. The CDR3 is made up of 13 amino acids. With V trimmed by 4 bases and J by 7 bases, 4 bases remained unmatched. CDR3 nucleotides: TGTGCCAGCAGTTCCCGACAGGGGGGTGGCTACACCTTC. Translated, it gives CASSSRQGGGYTF.

This chain joins TRBV11-2 and TRBJ2-6; no clear D gene. With 1 base removed from V and 8 bases from J, the gap between germline ends came to 9 bases. The germline CDR1 and CDR2 sequences are SGHAT and FQNNGV. CDR3 length: 14 residues. The CDR3 nucleotides read TGTGCCAGCAGCTTAGGTCCCCCGCCCAACGTCCTGACTTTC. Its protein product is CASSLGPPPNVLTF.

The rearrangement joins TRBV7-6 to TRBJ2-1, with 8 bases that match TRBD1. Germline V lookup: CDR1 SGHVS, CDR2 FNYEAQ. This CDR3 has 16 amino acids. The trim removed 5 bases at V and 2 bases at J, leaving 8 bases unmatched. In nucleotides, the CDR3 is TGTGCCAGCAGCGGTTACAGGGGGGCAACCTACAATGAGCAGTTCTTC. Its translation: CASSGYRGATYNEQFF.

The chain employs TRBV5-5 and TRBJ2-4; unclear D gene. Germline V lookup: CDR1 SGHKS, CDR2 YYEKEE (reference sequence). The CDR3 is 14 residues long. Trimming shortened V by 1 base and J by 3 bases, and 8 bases separated the two germline ends. Here the CDR3 reads CASSLSFNKNIQYF. In DNA, the CDR3 is TGTGCCAGCAGCTTGAGTTTCAACAAAAACATTCAGTACTTC.

This sequence joins TRBV28 and TRBJ1-5; D remains ambiguous. Germline CDR1 MDHEN, CDR2 SYDVKM. V lost 7 bases and J lost 4, with 14 bases in between. This CDR3 comprises 14 residues. CDR3 DNA sequence: TGTGCCAGCACTATCCGGACGGTAAATCAGCCCCAGCATTTT. Translation: CASTIRTVNQPQHF.

The chain employs TRBV7-2 and TRBJ2-5, with D tentatively TRBD1 or TRBD2 (7 bases each). V lost 5 bases, J lost 0 bases, and 13 bases lay in between. Germline assignment: CDR1 SGHTA and CDR2 FQGNSA. The CDR3 covers 15 residues. The CDR3 DNA is TGTGCCAGCAGCCCACAGGGGACTAACCAAGAGACCCAGTACTTC. Its translation is CASSPQGTNQETQYF. Looking up the rest from reference TRBV7-2 and TRBJ2-5 gives the full variable domain: GAGVSQSPSNKVTEKGKDVELRCDPISGHTALYWYRQSLGQGLEFLIYFQGNSAPDKSGLPSDRFSAERTGGSVSTLTIQRTQQEDSAVYLCASSPQGTNQETQYFGPGTRLLVL.